This TCR beta chain was sequenced for a study of radiotherapy plus CTLA-4 blockade in lung cancer. CDR3 size: 13 residues. Germline CDR1 SEHNR, CDR2 FQNEAQ (reference sequence). Trimming took 1 base from V and 6 from J, leaving 6 bases between them. This clone came up once. TCRdb keeps only in-frame clones here, not all; method: immunoSEQ multiplex PCR. The sample carries tens of thousands of clones, roughly four fifths recorded once. The chain recombines TRBV7-9 with TRBJ1-4; no definite D call. This specimen was peripheral blood, taken from a patient treated with radiotherapy plus ipilimumab. This clonotype was sampled from a human donor with non-small cell lung cancer whose response to radiotherapy plus ipilimumab could not be evaluated. CDR3 in amino acids: CASSLGPDEKLFF. Here the CDR3 DNA reads TGTGCCAGCAGCTTAGGGCCAGATGAAAAACTGTTTTTT. Full variable domain (rest looked up from reference TRBV7-9 and TRBJ1-4): DTGVSQNPRHKITKRGQNVTFRCDPISEHNRLYWYRQTLGQGPEFLTYFQNEAQLEKSRLLSDRFSAERPKGSFSTLEIQRTEQGDSAMYLCASSLGPDEKLFFGSGTQLSVL.